Below are 20 T cell receptor beta chains sequenced from a single sample in a study of early T cells in non-severe SARS-CoV-2 infection. MiXCR was run by TCRdb on the 5' RACE reads, yielding one entry per CDR3 protein. The table includes about 110,000 distinct CDR3 sequences, over 10% detected once. Sequenced input: whole blood. The receptor source for this set is an adult who was a healthcare worker with PCR-confirmed SARS-CoV-2 infection or an uninfected control (not recorded which).

This clonotype has ten or more counts. The chain carries TRBV20-1 and TRBJ2-7, with D possibly TRBD1 on 6 matching bases. With 2 bases removed from V and 0 bases from J, the gap between germline ends came to 11 bases. The CDR3 spans 14 residues. Germline CDR1 is DFQATT and CDR2 is SNEGSKA (reference sequence). Written as DNA, the CDR3 is TGCAGTGCTAGATTGGACAGTACCTCCTACGAGCAGTACTTC. It is translated as CSARLDSTSYEQYF.

This clonotype was counted only a few times. The rearrangement links TRBV27 to TRBJ2-7, with a possible D match to TRBD1 (6 bases). Germline V gene data show CDR1 as MNHEY and CDR2 as SMNVEV (reference sequence). The CDR3 totals 14 residues. V was cut by 4 bases and J by 2 bases, with 12 bases left in between. In DNA, the CDR3 is TGTGCCAGCAGTTCCTCGACAGGTCCCTACGAGCAGTACTTC. It yields the protein CASSSSTGPYEQYF.

The rearrangement links TRBV18 to TRBJ1-2; tentative D call: TRBD1 (6 bases). The length of the CDR3 is 16 residues. Germline CDR1 and CDR2: KGHSH and LQKENI. The V and J ends lost 2 bases and 3 bases respectively, with 16 bases between them. The CDR3 bases are TGTGCCAGCTCACCATCTAGGCAGGGGTTCGACTATGGCTACACCTTC. Protein product: CASSPSRQGFDYGYTF.

This clonotype showed up just a few times. This rearrangement joins TRBV30 to TRBJ2-7; TRBD2 agrees at 9 bases. CDR1 and CDR2 from the germline V gene are GTSNPN and SVGIG (reference sequence). J was trimmed by 3 bases and V by 7 bases; bases with no gene match: 10. This CDR3 spans 14 amino acids. CDR3 protein: CASTWGSGSYEQYF. The CDR3 coding sequence is TGTGCCTCTACCTGGGGTAGCGGGAGCTACGAGCAGTACTTC.

This clonotype occurred a few times. In nucleotides, the CDR3 is TGTGCCACCCAGTGGGGGGGTCTGGACGAAAAACTGTTTTTT. This sequence encodes CATQWGGLDEKLFF. The chain has TRBV2 and TRBJ1-4; weak D call: TRBD1 (5 bases). This CDR3 spans 14 amino acids. V was clipped by 10 bases and J by 8 bases, with 20 bases between them. CDR1 is SNHLY and CDR2 is FYNNEI in the germline V gene.

The rearrangement uses TRBV3-1 and TRBJ1-1; the D gene is possibly TRBD1 (6 bases). This CDR3 region has 16 residues. Germline V lookup: CDR1 LGHDT, CDR2 YNNKEL (reference sequence). Trimming pared 4 bases from V and 8 bases from J, leaving 23 bases between. The CDR3 sequence is CASSPQGRKGHQEAFF. CDR3 DNA: TGTGCCAGCAGCCCCCAGGGGAGAAAGGGACATCAAGAAGCTTTCTTT.

The rearrangement joins TRBV24-1 to TRBJ1-5; a possible D gene is TRBD1 (5 bases). Germline values: CDR1 KGHDR, CDR2 SFDVKD. The CDR3 sequence is 22 residues long. Trimming left V 0 bases short and J 0 bases short, with 26 bases between. The DNA for the CDR3 is TGTGCCACCAGTGATTTGCGGTCCAGCAGGGCCACCGATGAGCTTAGCAATCAGCCCCAGCATTTT. It specifies CATSDLRSSRATDELSNQPQHF.

This clonotype was detected ten times or more. The chain employs TRBV5-4 and TRBJ1-6; unclear D gene. This CDR3 spans 12 amino acids. The germline CDR1 and CDR2 sequences are SGHNT and YYREEE (reference sequence). Trimming took 1 base from V and 8 from J, leaving 4 bases between them. The CDR3 region is CASSLRDSPLHF. CDR3 nucleotides: TGTGCCAGCAGCTTGAGGGATTCACCCCTCCACTTT.

This clonotype was observed at least ten times. The rearrangement uses TRBV29-1 and TRBJ2-3; TRBD2 agrees at 10 bases. Trimming at V came to 3 bases and at J to 5 bases, leaving 14 bases not matched to a gene. Per the germline V gene, CDR1 is SQVTM and CDR2 is ANQGSEA. CDR3 length equals 17 residues. DNA for the CDR3: TGCAGCGTTGAGGGAGTAGCGGGAGGTGGAATCTTAGATACGCAGTATTTT. This codes for CSVEGVAGGGILDTQYF.

This chain connects TRBV7-2 to TRBJ1-2; no definite D call. Looked up from germline, CDR1 is SGHTA and CDR2 is FQGNSA. There are 12 residues in the CDR3. Trimming shortened V by 3 bases and J by 4 bases, and 6 bases separated the two germline ends. The DNA for the CDR3 is TGTGCCAGCAGCTTGGACTTCTATGGCTACACCTTC. It is translated as CASSLDFYGYTF.

This clonotype was recorded many times. The V gene is TRBV6-5, the J gene TRBJ1-2, with TRBD1 identical over 7 bases. The CDR3 has 12 residues. The J segment lost 7 bases and the V segment lost 6 bases, leaving 5 bases of the junction unmatched. The V gene's germline CDR1 is MNHEY and CDR2 SVGAGI. The CDR3 DNA sequence: TGTGCCAGCAGGGGACAGCCGAGTGGCTACACCTTC. Translated, it gives CASRGQPSGYTF.

This clonotype has a single count. The chain joins TRBV28 to TRBJ1-1, with D perhaps TRBD1 (5 bases). The V gene lost 9 bases and the J gene lost 1 base, with 9 bases spanning the gap. This CDR3 has 12 amino acids. Germline V lookup: CDR1 MDHEN, CDR2 SYDVKM. The CDR3 coding sequence is TGTGCCAGTGGGGCGGGGAACACTGAAGCTTTCTTT. Translated, it gives CASGAGNTEAFF.

This clonotype was counted between two and nine times. The V and J genes are TRBV20-1 and TRBJ2-7, with 13 bases fitting TRBD2. Unmatched junction bases numbered 5, after V lost 3 bases and J lost 3 bases. Germline loops: CDR1 DFQATT, CDR2 SNEGSKA (reference sequence). The CDR3 loop spans 15 amino acids. The DNA of the CDR3 is TGCAGTGCTAGGGGGGGACTAGCGGGAAGCTACGAGCAGTACTTC. The encoded protein is CSARGGLAGSYEQYF.

This clonotype occurred many times. The CDR3 coding sequence is TGTGCCATCAGTGAAGACAGTAATAATTCACCCCTCCACTTT. It codes for CAISEDSNNSPLHF. The chain carries TRBV10-3 and TRBJ1-6; TRBD1 is a possible D gene (5 bases). V was cut by 3 bases and J by 5 bases, with 8 bases left in between. CDR3 length: 14 residues. In germline, CDR1 is ENHRY, CDR2 SYGVKD.

The genes are TRBV20-1 and TRBJ2-7; D might be TRBD1 (7 bases). The V end lost 6 bases, the J end lost 3 bases, and 18 bases lay between the germline ends. The CDR3 runs 14 residues. Germline CDR1 is DFQATT and CDR2 is SNEGSKA (reference sequence). This CDR3 reads CSAPPEGAFYEQYF. CDR3 nucleotides: TGCAGTGCCCCCCCGGAGGGGGCGTTCTACGAGCAGTACTTC.

The chain is built from TRBV27 and TRBJ1-2; 8 positions match TRBD1. Germline CDR1 and CDR2: MNHEY and SMNVEV (reference sequence). V dropped 6 bases and J dropped 5; count of bases not matched to a gene: 2. This CDR3 has 12 amino acids. Written as DNA, the CDR3 is TGTGCCAGCAGACAGGGGGAATATGGCTACACCTTC. Residues: CASRQGEYGYTF.

This clonotype appeared many times. This chain connects TRBV27 to TRBJ2-1, with D tentatively TRBD2 (5 bases). Germline loops: CDR1 MNHEY, CDR2 SMNVEV (reference sequence). This CDR3 is 13 amino acids long. V shed 6 bases and J shed 6 bases, with 12 bases lying between them. CDR3 loop: CASSRTPINEQFF. CDR3 nucleotide sequence: TGTGCCAGCAGCAGGACTCCCATCAATGAGCAGTTCTTC.

This clonotype was observed a few times. This chain links TRBV6-1 with TRBJ2-7; TRBD2 aligns across 13 bases. V lost 6 bases and J lost 2; bases outside the gene matches: 7. Germline CDR1 is MNHNS and CDR2 is SASEGT. The CDR3 is 16 amino acids. The CDR3: CASRSWTSGGPYEQYF. For the CDR3, the DNA is TGTGCCAGCAGGTCTTGGACTAGCGGGGGCCCCTACGAGCAGTACTTC.

This clonotype has a count of ten or more. The CDR3 sequence is CASSPGLADYNEQFF. Written as DNA, the CDR3 is TGTGCCAGCAGCCCGGGACTAGCGGACTACAATGAGCAGTTCTTC. V usage is TRBV3-1 and J usage is TRBJ2-1; TRBD2 matches at 11 bases. The CDR3 loop spans 15 amino acids. Germline V lookup: CDR1 LGHDT, CDR2 YNNKEL (reference sequence). J lost 3 bases, V lost 4 bases, and 2 bases had no gene match.

At least ten counts were recorded for this clonotype. This sequence joins TRBV4-1 and TRBJ2-3; tentatively, D is TRBD2 (6 bases). Germline assignment: CDR1 MGHRA and CDR2 YSYEKL. Deletions cut 2 bases from V and 2 bases from J, with 17 bases between. The CDR3 runs to 17 residues. This CDR3 is CASSQSPSGTYTDTQYF. The CDR3 DNA is TGCGCCAGCAGCCAATCCCCGTCCGGGACTTACACAGATACGCAGTATTTT.